What follows are 8 T cell receptor beta chains derived from one specimen sequenced in a study of OX40 agonist ivuxolimab in advanced cancers. Using immunoSEQ multiplex PCR, the repertoire was profiled, and TCRdb retains in-frame clones only, with some absent. The data hold about 120,000 clones, with just over 90% observed a single time. The sequencing here drew on CD4+ or CD8+ T cells sorted from blood, taken in a trial of the OX40 agonist ivuxolimab. All receptors derive from an adult with an advanced solid tumor such as melanoma, head and neck, liver or kidney cancer.

The J gene is TRBJ1-5, the V gene TRBV30; D is perhaps TRBD1 (5 bases). The germline V and J ends were trimmed by 3 bases and 4 bases, with 16 bases remaining between them. CDR3 size: 15 residues. CDR1 is GTSNPN, CDR2 SVGIG, per germline (reference sequence). Here the CDR3 reads CAWSAHGGANQPQHF. In nucleotides, the CDR3 is TGTGCCTGGAGCGCCCACGGAGGGGCAAATCAGCCCCAGCATTTT.

The chain couples TRBV2 to TRBJ2-2; 11 bases map to TRBD2. The CDR3 sequence is 14 residues long. Losses at the gene ends were 5 bases for V and 6 bases for J; bases not matched to a gene: 2. Germline CDR1 is SNHLY and CDR2 is FYNNEI. The CDR3 DNA follows: TGTGCCAGCAGTCGACTAGCGGGATCCGGGGAGCTGTTTTTT. It specifies CASSRLAGSGELFF.

This clone appeared a single time. The chain uses TRBV7-9 and TRBJ1-4; weak D call: TRBD1 (5 bases). The V end was cut by 2 bases, the J end by 1 base, with 8 bases between. The CDR3 contains 15 residues. Germline V gene data show CDR1 as SEHNR and CDR2 as FQNEAQ (reference sequence). This chain's CDR3 is CASSLQGRTNEKLFF. The CDR3 nucleotides read TGTGCCAGCAGCTTACAGGGACGAACTAATGAAAAACTGTTTTTT.

The chain has TRBV11-2 and TRBJ1-1, with D perhaps TRBD1 (6 bases). The germline V gene encodes CDR1 SGHAT and CDR2 FQNNGV. With 4 bases removed from V and 10 bases from J, the gap between germline ends came to 13 bases. The CDR3 contains 12 residues. CDR3 in amino acids: CASSSPRGGAFF. DNA of the CDR3: TGTGCCAGCAGCTCGCCCCGAGGGGGAGCTTTCTTT. Complete variable domain (other parts from reference TRBV11-2 and TRBJ1-1): EAGVAQSPRYKIIEKRQSVAFWCNPISGHATLYWYQQILGQGPKLLIQFQNNGVVDDSQLPKDRFSAERLKGVDSTLKIQPAKLEDSAVYLCASSSPRGGAFFGQGTRLTVV.

This clone was observed a few times. The chain couples TRBV4-3 to TRBJ1-5; D is perhaps TRBD1 (5 bases). From germline, CDR1 is LGHNA and CDR2 YSLEER. The CDR3 spans 13 residues. V gave up 1 base and J gave up 7 bases, with 8 bases separating them. CDR3 in amino acids: CASSQGGGQPQHF. Written as DNA, the CDR3 is TGCGCCAGCAGCCAAGGGGGCGGCCAGCCCCAGCATTTT.

The CDR3 region is CASSIASGLDYNEQFF. The CDR3 DNA follows: TGTGCCAGCAGTATTGCTTCGGGACTAGACTACAATGAGCAGTTCTTC. The genes are TRBV28 and TRBJ2-1, with TRBD2 matching over 8 bases. From germline, CDR1 is MDHEN and CDR2 SYDVKM. V shed 5 bases and J 3 bases; nucleotides not matched to a gene: 9. There are 16 residues in the CDR3.

This chain links TRBV11-3 with TRBJ2-5, with D unclear. The CDR3 sequence is 13 residues long. Trimming left V 1 base short and J 6 bases short, with 9 bases between. Germline-derived CDR1 and CDR2 are SGHNT and YENEEA. The CDR3 sequence: CASSLGSRQTQYF. The CDR3 region has the DNA TGTGCCAGCAGCTTAGGGTCTCGGCAGACCCAGTACTTC.

V usage is TRBV7-2 and J usage is TRBJ2-5; D may be TRBD1 or TRBD2 (5 bases each). CDR3 length: 14 residues. Trimming took off 1 base at V and 5 bases at J, with 11 bases between the two ends. Germline V lookup: CDR1 SGHTA, CDR2 FQGNSA. The CDR3 sequence: CASSLGGGRETQYF. In nucleotides, the CDR3 is TGTGCCAGCAGCTTAGGTGGGGGACGGGAGACCCAGTACTTC.